The 21 T cell receptor beta chains below were found in one sample sequenced in a study of regulatory T cells in long-lasting Graves disease. Construction of TCR beta libraries relied on iRepertoire HTBI primers and on Arm-PCR targeting CDR3 regions. MiXCR, applied by TCRdb to the multiplex PCR reads, yields one record per CDR3 protein. Altogether under 350,000 distinct CDR3 sequences are present, around 23% being singletons, with the ten largest covering more than 55%. The time point is: persistent/refractory GD, antithyroid drugs over 5 years with positive TRAb. PBMC RNA was the source of the TCR library. The material sequenced was peripheral blood mononuclear cells (PBMCs), taken when the disease was refractory, from a patient treated with antithyroid drugs. All receptors derive from a female donor with Graves disease.

The table lists this clonotype with a count of one. The chain couples TRBV4-1 to TRBJ1-5; the D is unclear. In germline, CDR1 is MGHRA, CDR2 YSYEKL. V was cut by 0 bases and J by 2 bases, with 5 bases left in between. The CDR3 is made up of 14 amino acids. The CDR3 bases are TGCGCCAGCAGCCAAGAATCGGGCAATCAGCCCCAGCATTTT. It translates to CASSQESGNQPQHF.

This clonotype has a count of ten or more. The chain couples TRBV11-2 to TRBJ2-7; D possibly corresponds to TRBD1 (5 bases). Per the germline V gene, CDR1 is SGHAT and CDR2 is FQNNGV. Trimming left V 0 bases short and J 2 bases short, with 8 bases between. The CDR3 consists of 14 residues. Here the CDR3 reads CASSLDRVTYEQYF. The CDR3 DNA reads TGTGCCAGCAGCTTAGACAGGGTCACCTACGAGCAGTACTTC.

The chain recombines TRBV6-1 with TRBJ2-5; D possibly uses TRBD1 or TRBD2 (6 bases each). The CDR3 length is 14 residues. CDR1 MNHNS and CDR2 SASEGT come from the germline V gene. V lost 7 bases and J lost 4, with 16 bases in between. DNA for the CDR3: TGTGCCAGCACGGGGGCGGGGCGAGGAGAGACCCAGTACTTC. Translating gives CASTGAGRGETQYF.

This clonotype was seen a handful of times. This chain links TRBV20-1 with TRBJ2-7, with a possible D match to TRBD2 (5 bases). The ends were cut back, 4 bases at V and 7 bases at J, with 14 bases in the middle. The length of the CDR3 is 12 residues. Germline assignment: CDR1 DFQATT and CDR2 SNEGSKA (reference sequence). CDR3 nucleotides: TGCAGTGCTAACGGGTGGGAGAGGGAGCAGTACTTC. This encodes CSANGWEREQYF.

This clonotype was picked up many times. The chain recombines TRBV7-2 with TRBJ1-4; 7 bases line up with TRBD1. The CDR3 runs 15 residues. The J segment lost 3 bases and the V segment lost 5 bases, leaving 6 bases of the junction unmatched. Germline CDR1 is SGHTA and CDR2 is FQGNSA. The chain's CDR3 is CASSRQGQSNEKLFF. For the CDR3, the DNA is TGTGCCAGCAGCCGCCAGGGACAGTCTAATGAAAAACTGTTTTTT.

The rearrangement links TRBV7-9 to TRBJ2-5, with 7 bases aligning to TRBD2. The CDR3 is 14 residues long. CDR1 SEHNR and CDR2 FQNEAQ come from the germline V gene (reference sequence). With 3 bases clipped from V and 2 bases from J, the junction kept 3 bases outside the gene matches. The CDR3 reads CASSFASGQETQYF. CDR3 DNA sequence: TGTGCCAGCAGCTTTGCTAGCGGACAAGAGACCCAGTACTTC.

This clonotype was seen repeatedly, ten times or more. The chain uses TRBV12-3 or TRBV12-4 and TRBJ1-4; D possibly corresponds to TRBD1 (6 bases). V was trimmed by 7 bases and J by 6 bases, leaving 18 bases between them. This CDR3 has 15 amino acids. CDR3: CASTQGSRGHEKLFF. The DNA of the CDR3 is TGTGCCAGCACCCAAGGGTCCAGGGGCCATGAAAAACTGTTTTTT.

In its sample, this clonotype was seen a few times. As DNA, the CDR3 is TGTGCCAGCAGTTACTCATCCGAAAAGTACCCCTCAAACCTCTACGAGCAGTACTTC. This translates into CASSYSSEKYPSNLYEQYF. This chain connects TRBV6-5 to TRBJ2-7; unclear D gene. Germline loops: CDR1 MNHEY, CDR2 SVGAGI. Trimming stripped 0 bases from V and 3 bases from J, with 24 bases between. The CDR3 loop spans 19 amino acids.

The chain combines TRBV7-9 with TRBJ2-7; 7 bases are shared with TRBD1. Unmatched junction bases numbered 15, after V lost 4 bases and J lost 3 bases. Germline assignment: CDR1 SEHNR and CDR2 FQNEAQ (reference sequence). This CDR3 contains 17 residues. This CDR3 reads CASSYFGRGQPLYEQYF. The CDR3 DNA reads TGTGCCAGCAGCTACTTCGGTAGGGGGCAGCCACTCTACGAGCAGTACTTC.

This clonotype was detected only a few times. CDR3 nucleotide sequence: TGTGCCAGCACTCAGGACAGGGGAAGGTACGAGCAGTACTTC. It codes for CASTQDRGRYEQYF. The chain links TRBV6-1 to TRBJ2-7; 9 bases match TRBD1. CDR3 length equals 14 residues. Germline CDR1 reads MNHNS; CDR2 reads SASEGT. The trim removed 7 bases at V and 4 bases at J, leaving 8 bases unmatched.

The genes are TRBV10-3 and TRBJ2-1; D is unresolved. This CDR3 has 13 residues. The germline V gene has CDR1 ENHRY and CDR2 SYGVKD. The V end lost 10 bases, the J end lost 0 bases, and 10 bases lay between the germline ends. The CDR3 coding sequence is TGTGCCACCTCAACAACCTCCTACAATGAGCAGTTCTTC. This sequence encodes CATSTTSYNEQFF.

The chain has TRBV19 and TRBJ1-1; 12 positions match TRBD1. Germline V CDR1 and CDR2: LNHDA, SQIVND (reference sequence). The CDR3 extends over 14 amino acids. V shed 6 bases, J shed 5 bases, and the junction held 4 bases outside the gene matches. The CDR3, as DNA: TGTGCCAGTAGGGGGGGACAGGGGGCGACTGAAGCTTTCTTT. Amino acid sequence: CASRGGQGATEAFF.

J is TRBJ2-7 and V is TRBV20-1; unclear D gene. V was shortened by 2 bases and J by 7 bases, with 15 bases between the two germline ends. Germline V gene sequence: CDR1 DFQATT, CDR2 SNEGSKA (reference sequence). The length of the CDR3 is 13 residues. Here the CDR3 reads CSARTGDPPEQYF. The CDR3 DNA follows: TGCAGTGCTAGAACGGGCGATCCCCCAGAGCAGTACTTC.

The chain carries TRBV6-5 and TRBJ1-2; D gene ambiguous. Trimming shortened V by 0 bases and J by 7 bases, and 12 bases separated the two germline ends. Germline CDR1 MNHEY, CDR2 SVGAGI. The CDR3 consists of 14 residues. CDR3 DNA sequence: TGTGCCAGCAGTTACTCGATGAGTGTGGGTGGCTACACCTTC. Translation: CASSYSMSVGGYTF.

This clonotype was found a few times. The chain combines TRBV10-2 with TRBJ2-7; 8 nucleotides line up with TRBD1. After removal of 3 bases from V and 3 bases from J, the junction contained 7 bases not matched to a gene. This CDR3 has 15 amino acids. CDR1 and CDR2 from the germline V gene are WSHSY and SAAADI. The CDR3, as DNA: TGCGCCAGCAGTGACCCGACAGGGGATCTCTACGAGCAGTACTTC. It codes for CASSDPTGDLYEQYF.

This clonotype was recorded at least ten times. The chain combines TRBV20-1 with TRBJ2-7, with D possibly matching TRBD1 (6 bases). V gave up 6 bases and J gave up 7 bases, with 13 bases separating them. Germline loops: CDR1 DFQATT, CDR2 SNEGSKA (reference sequence). The CDR3 length is 11 residues. In DNA, the CDR3 is TGCAGTGCCAACAGGGTAGGGGAGCAGTACTTC. The encoded protein is CSANRVGEQYF.

The table lists this clonotype with many counts. The rearrangement uses TRBV28 and TRBJ1-2; D might be TRBD1 (5 bases). Looked up from germline, CDR1 is MDHEN and CDR2 is SYDVKM. The CDR3 consists of 13 residues. Trimming took 0 bases from V and 9 from J, leaving 11 bases between them. The CDR3 spells CASSLWGQGSYTF. Written as DNA, the CDR3 is TGTGCCAGCAGTTTATGGGGCCAGGGAAGCTACACCTTC.

This clonotype appeared many times. The genes are TRBV6-1 and TRBJ2-5; TRBD2 agrees at 8 bases. V was pared by 6 bases and J by 4 bases, with 7 bases of the junction left unmatched. Germline CDR1 MNHNS, CDR2 SASEGT. This CDR3 has 14 residues. The CDR3 nucleotides read TGTGCCAGCAGGATAGGACTAGCACGAGAGACCCAGTACTTC. It is translated as CASRIGLARETQYF.

This clonotype was observed many times. The J gene is TRBJ2-7, the V gene TRBV10-3, with TRBD1 identical over 11 bases. J lost 4 bases, V lost 6 bases, and 2 bases had no gene match. Germline V gene lookup returns CDR1 ENHRY and CDR2 SYGVKD. This CDR3 comprises 13 residues. The CDR3 loop is CAISGTGGYEQYF. The CDR3 DNA is TGTGCCATCAGCGGGACAGGGGGTTACGAGCAGTACTTC.

This clonotype occurred a few times. The rearrangement links TRBV7-2 to TRBJ1-3; a possible D gene is TRBD1 (5 bases). This CDR3 contains 16 residues. Trimming took 0 bases from V and 8 from J, leaving 17 bases between them. Germline V gene lookup returns CDR1 SGHTA and CDR2 FQGNSA. CDR3 coding DNA: TGTGCCAGCAGCTTAGCCTACATTGGCAGGGAGGACACCATATATTTT. This gives the protein CASSLAYIGREDTIYF.

The J gene is TRBJ2-5, the V gene TRBV29-1; D is possibly TRBD1 (6 bases). Trimming took 4 bases from V and 3 from J, leaving 12 bases between them. Germline V gene lookup returns CDR1 SQVTM and CDR2 ANQGSEA. The CDR3 has 13 residues. CDR3 in amino acids: CSVGEAGEETQYF. CDR3 nucleotide sequence: TGCAGCGTTGGCGAGGCAGGGGAAGAGACCCAGTACTTC.